These T cell receptor beta chains were read from a single sample in a study of CD8+CD57+ T cells in acquired aplastic anemia. TCRdb recomputed calls from the reads with MiXCR, one row per CDR3 protein. The sample carries 200,000 to 250,000 distinct CDR3 sequences, roughly 50% recorded once. The material sequenced was sorted CD4+, CD8+, or CD8+CD57+ T cells (not recorded which) from PBMCs. Source of these receptors: a human donor with aplastic anemia. Each CDR3 is given with its conserved first and last residue. Each record gives: CDR3 length, J gene, clone size, V gene, D gene, CDR3 protein, CDR3 DNA. D genes are given only for firm matches. Clone sizes are given selectively: once, few, many, or a class where the clone is expanded.

>15|TRBJ2-1|.|TRBV27|TRBD1
CASSTNRGRGNEQFF
TGTGCCAGCAGTACGAACAGGGGGCGGGGGAATGAGCAGTTCTTC
>14|TRBJ2-7|few|TRBV28|TRBD1
CASRRQGSVYEQYF
TGTGCCAGCAGGCGACAGGGCTCGGTCTACGAGCAGTACTTC
>13|TRBJ2-3|.|TRBV6-1|.
CAIKGLRTDTQYF
TGTGCCATCAAGGGACTTAGAACAGATACGCAGTATTTT
>18|TRBJ2-3|many|TRBV6-5|TRBD2
CASRSTGGISSSTDTQYF
TGTGCCAGCAGATCCACGGGGGGGATCTCCTCTAGCACAGATACGCAGTATTTT
>13|TRBJ1-1|.|TRBV24-1|.
CATRDGHSLEAFF
TGTGCCACCAGGGACGGACACAGTCTTGAAGCTTTCTTT
>20|TRBJ2-7|many|TRBV11-2|TRBD2
CASSSPKPVIRRGSTYEQYF
TGTGCCAGCAGCTCCCCCAAACCCGTAATACGGCGGGGGTCCACCTACGAGCAGTACTTC
>15|TRBJ1-3|.|TRBV6-1|.
CASRDVWGSGNTIYF
TGTGCCAGCCGTGATGTGTGGGGTTCTGGAAACACCATATATTTT
>13|TRBJ2-7|.|TRBV29-1|.
CSFSEGDPGEQYF
TGCAGCTTCTCGGAGGGGGATCCCGGGGAGCAGTACTTC
>12|TRBJ2-7|.|TRBV10-3|TRBD2
CATQRGSYEQYF
TGTGCCACACAGCGGGGGAGCTACGAGCAGTACTTC
>15|TRBJ2-2|.|TRBV10-3|.
CAISSGQLNTGELFF
TGTGCCATCAGTTCCGGACAACTCAACACCGGGGAGCTGTTTTTT
>16|TRBJ2-7|.|TRBV4-1|TRBD1
CASSQDRTGRTGEQYF
TGCGCCAGCAGCCAAGATAGAACAGGAAGGACAGGGGAGCAGTACTTC
>17|TRBJ1-5|.|TRBV6-5|.
CASSLMSGGADNQPQHF
TGTGCCAGCAGTTTAATGTCGGGGGGCGCGGACAATCAGCCCCAGCATTTT
>13|TRBJ1-2|.|TRBV19|.
CASSIAGDYGYTF
TGTGCCAGTAGTATCGCAGGGGACTATGGCTACACCTTC
>16|TRBJ1-6|.|TRBV20-1|.
CSARVNYQGTNSPLHF
TGCAGTGCTAGAGTGAACTATCAGGGGACCAATTCACCCCTCCACTTT
>14|TRBJ2-3|.|TRBV20-1|.
CSAPHLDSTDTQYF
TGCAGTGCACCCCATCTTGACAGCACAGATACGCAGTATTTT
>15|TRBJ1-6|many|TRBV19|.
CASSKQGLGNSPLHF
TGTGCCAGTAGTAAGCAGGGTCTGGGCAATTCACCCCTCCACTTT
>15|TRBJ2-7|many|TRBV10-1|.
CASSAGQTGSYEQYF
TGCGCCAGCAGTGCGGGCCAGACAGGATCCTACGAGCAGTACTTC
>15|TRBJ1-6|.|TRBV2|TRBD1
CASSAGQGDNSPLHF
TGTGCCAGCAGCGCCGGACAGGGCGATAATTCACCCCTCCACTTT
>18|TRBJ2-5|.|TRBV7-9|.
CASSLEVGQGLTQETQYF
TGTGCCAGCAGCTTAGAAGTCGGGCAGGGGCTGACCCAAGAGACCCAGTACTTC
>14|TRBJ1-1|.|TRBV5-1|TRBD1
CASTRQGSNTEAFF
TGCGCCAGCACCCGACAGGGCTCGAACACTGAAGCTTTCTTT
>16|TRBJ1-5|many|TRBV19|TRBD1
CASSDRGTVIISPQHF
TGTGCCAGTAGTGACCGTGGGACAGTGATTATCAGCCCCCAGCATTTT
>15|TRBJ2-2|many|TRBV12-3/TRBV12-4|.
CASSFVSWGTGELFF
TGTGCCAGCAGTTTCGTCAGCTGGGGCACCGGGGAGCTGTTTTTT
>15|TRBJ1-4|few|TRBV2|.
CASSETALLNEKLFF
TGTGCCAGCAGTGAGACGGCACTACTTAATGAAAAACTGTTTTTT
>12|TRBJ2-1|.|TRBV19|.
CASSIVDSKQFF
TGTGCCAGTAGTATCGTGGACAGCAAGCAGTTCTTC
>14|TRBJ1-3|once|TRBV2|.
CASSEAFSGNTIYF
TGTGCCAGCAGTGAGGCCTTCTCTGGAAACACCATATATTTT
>14|TRBJ1-4|many|TRBV6-1|.
CATDWGATNEKLFF
TGTGCCACCGATTGGGGTGCAACTAATGAAAAACTGTTTTTT
>12|TRBJ1-4|many|TRBV6-6|TRBD1
CASSYPQTGMFF
TGTGCCAGCAGTTACCCCCAGACAGGGATGTTTTTT
>15|TRBJ1-1|.|TRBV7-9|.
CASSPGGREGSEAFF
TGTGCCAGCAGCCCGGGGGGCAGGGAGGGTAGTGAAGCTTTCTTT
>16|TRBJ2-3|few|TRBV7-8|.
CASSSSTGVDADTQYF
TGTGCCAGCAGCTCAAGCACGGGAGTAGACGCAGATACGCAGTATTTT
>13|TRBJ1-5|many|TRBV20-1|TRBD1
CSALGTGNQPQHF
TGCAGTGCTCTCGGGACAGGTAATCAGCCCCAGCATTTT
>13|TRBJ2-2|many|TRBV12-5|TRBD2
CASGLSGAGELFF
TGTGCTAGTGGTTTGAGCGGGGCCGGGGAGCTGTTTTTT
>13|TRBJ2-7|many|TRBV20-1|.
CSARIGGPYEQYF
TGCAGTGCTAGAATCGGGGGCCCCTACGAGCAGTACTTC
>15|TRBJ2-1|.|TRBV5-4|.
CASSRRRDSYNEQFF
TGTGCCAGCAGCCGTCGAAGGGACTCCTACAATGAGCAGTTCTTC
>15|TRBJ1-2|many|TRBV7-9|TRBD1
CASSSSTGPNYGYTF
TGTGCCAGCAGCAGTTCGACAGGGCCTAACTATGGCTACACCTTC
>15|TRBJ1-4|many|TRBV18|TRBD1
CASSPDRGRKEKLFF
TGTGCCAGCTCACCGGACAGGGGGCGAAAAGAAAAACTGTTTTTT
>13|TRBJ1-6|.|TRBV10-2|.
CASSESAGAALHF
TGCGCCAGCAGTGAGTCGGCGGGTGCGGCCCTCCACTTT
>14|TRBJ2-7|.|TRBV7-9|.
CASSSPGPTYEQYF
TGTGCCAGCAGCTCCCCGGGACCTACCTACGAGCAGTACTTC
>15|TRBJ1-1|few|TRBV6-1|.
CASRNPRVTNTEAFF
TGTGCCAGCAGGAACCCTCGGGTGACGAACACTGAAGCTTTCTTT